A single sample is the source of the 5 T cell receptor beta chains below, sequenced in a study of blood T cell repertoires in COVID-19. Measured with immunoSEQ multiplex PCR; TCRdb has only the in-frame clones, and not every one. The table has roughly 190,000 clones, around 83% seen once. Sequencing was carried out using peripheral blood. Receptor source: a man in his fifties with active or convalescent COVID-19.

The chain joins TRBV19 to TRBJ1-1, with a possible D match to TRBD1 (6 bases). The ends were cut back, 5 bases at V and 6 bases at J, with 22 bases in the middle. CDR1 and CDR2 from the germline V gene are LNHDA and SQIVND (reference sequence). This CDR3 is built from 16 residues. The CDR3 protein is CASSALRGDNPSEAFF. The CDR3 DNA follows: TGTGCCAGTAGTGCCCTCAGGGGAGATAATCCCTCTGAAGCTTTCTTT.

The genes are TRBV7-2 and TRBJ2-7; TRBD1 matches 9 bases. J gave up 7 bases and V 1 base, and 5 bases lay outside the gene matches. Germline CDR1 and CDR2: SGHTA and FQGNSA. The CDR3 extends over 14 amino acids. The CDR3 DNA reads TGTGCCAGCAGCTTAGACAGGGGGCTAGGAGAGCAGTACTTC. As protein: CASSLDRGLGEQYF. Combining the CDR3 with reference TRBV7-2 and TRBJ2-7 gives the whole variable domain GAGVSQSPSNKVTEKGKDVELRCDPISGHTALYWYRQSLGQGLEFLIYFQGNSAPDKSGLPSDRFSAERTGGSVSTLTIQRTQQEDSAVYLCASSLDRGLGEQYFGPGTRLTVT.

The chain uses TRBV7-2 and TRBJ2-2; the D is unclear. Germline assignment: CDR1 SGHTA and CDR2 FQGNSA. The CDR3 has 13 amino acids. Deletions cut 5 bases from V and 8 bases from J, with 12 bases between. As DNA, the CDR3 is TGTGCCAGCAGCCAGTTAAAAATGGGGGAGCTGTTTTTT. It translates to CASSQLKMGELFF. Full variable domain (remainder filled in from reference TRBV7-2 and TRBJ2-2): GAGVSQSPSNKVTEKGKDVELRCDPISGHTALYWYRQSLGQGLEFLIYFQGNSAPDKSGLPSDRFSAERTGGSVSTLTIQRTQQEDSAVYLCASSQLKMGELFFGEGSRLTVL.

The CDR3 here is CASSYTLLSGGGNQPQHF. CDR3 bases: TGTGCCAGCAGTTACACCCTTCTTTCCGGGGGGGGCAATCAGCCCCAGCATTTT. The chain links TRBV6-2 or TRBV6-3 to TRBJ1-5, with a possible D match to TRBD1 (5 bases). Germline V gene sequence: CDR1 MNHEY, CDR2 SVGEGT. V shed 2 bases and J shed 2 bases, with 19 bases lying between them. The CDR3 runs to 18 residues.

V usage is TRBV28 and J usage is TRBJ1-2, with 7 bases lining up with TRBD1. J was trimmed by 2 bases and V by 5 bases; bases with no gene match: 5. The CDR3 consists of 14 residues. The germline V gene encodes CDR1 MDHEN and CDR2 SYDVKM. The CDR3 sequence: CASSGGTVNYGYTF. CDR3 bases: TGTGCCAGCAGTGGGGGGACAGTAAACTATGGCTACACCTTC.